The 15 T cell receptor beta chains below all came from one sample that was sequenced in a study of tumor-infiltrating lymphocytes in primary liver carcinoma. Reverse transcription of about 500 ng total RNA with a constant-region primer produced TCR beta cDNA. Modified slightly, ARM-PCR produced TCR beta libraries over three nested multiplex PCR rounds. For 10 cycles apiece, the opening two PCR rounds ran with TRBV1-TRBV30 forward primers and a C-beta reverse primer. TCRdb re-called the multiplex PCR reads through MiXCR, storing one row per CDR3 protein. In the table there are about 310,000 distinct CDR3 sequences, 65% of which are singletons. Germline DNA was also extracted, while the blood RNA originated from unsorted whole blood. Source material: peripheral blood. Receptors originate from a man between 40 and 49 years old with primary liver carcinoma and hepatitis B virus infection.

This clonotype was observed a few times. CDR3 DNA sequence: TGTGCCTGGAGTGGAGGTTTCGGGGAGCTGTTTTTT. Protein: CAWSGGFGELFF. The V gene is TRBV30, the J gene TRBJ2-2; D is unclear. The germline gives CDR1 GTSNPN, CDR2 SVGIG (reference sequence). The CDR3 consists of 12 residues. Trimming cost V 1 base and J 7 bases, with 7 bases left between them.

As regards this clonotype: Sequence at one end of the junction differs from germline and may be a read error. The chain has TRBV4-1 and TRBJ2-3; D possibly corresponds to TRBD2 (6 bases). The CDR3 loop spans 13 amino acids. CDR1 MGHRA and CDR2 YSYEKL come from the germline V gene. For the CDR3, the DNA is TGCGCCGGCAGCCCTCGGGGGAATCCAACGCAGTATTTT. Translated: CAGSPRGNPTQYF.

As for this clonotype: This may be a read error, as it is one base from a much larger clone. This chain connects TRBV4-2 to TRBJ2-2; D is uncertain. The CDR3 runs to 14 residues. The germline CDR1 and CDR2 sequences are LGHNA and YNFKEQ. CDR3 protein: CAGSQAGVAGELFF. The CDR3 region has the DNA TGTGCCGGCAGCCAAGCAGGAGTCGCCGGGGAGCTGTTTTTT.

The chain is built from TRBV19 and TRBJ2-1; maybe TRBD2 (6 bases). Trimming took 7 bases from V and 4 from J, leaving 14 bases between them. CDR1 LNHDA and CDR2 SQIVND come from the germline V gene (reference sequence). This CDR3 region has 14 residues. In nucleotides, the CDR3 is TGTGCCAGTACCTCGGGACTTCATTACAATGAGCAGTTCTTC. It specifies CASTSGLHYNEQFF.

Regarding this clonotype: This likely comes from a read error, as the CDR3 has no conserved phenylalanine or tryptophan at its end. The chain combines TRBV14 with TRBJ2-1; D is undetermined. Germline V gene sequence: CDR1 SGHDN, CDR2 FVKESK. Trimming cost V 10 bases and J 5 bases, with 15 bases left between them. The CDR3 totals 13 residues. CDR3 in amino acids: CANSIFDNNEQFL. The CDR3 nucleotides read TGTGCCAACTCCATCTTCGACAACAATGAGCAGTTCCTC.

V and J are TRBV11-3 and TRBJ2-2; D may correspond to TRBD1 or TRBD2 (5 bases each). This CDR3 comprises 16 residues. Trimming removed 0 bases at V and 5 bases at J, with 13 bases between. CDR1 is SGHNT, CDR2 YENEEA, per germline. CDR3 residues: CASSLDGPEGTGELFF. CDR3 bases: TGTGCCAGCAGCTTAGACGGCCCAGAGGGGACCGGGGAGCTGTTTTTT.

Note on this clonotype: A much larger clonotype is one base distant, so this may be a read error. The CDR3 does not close with the conserved phenylalanine or tryptophan, likely indicating a read error. This chain connects TRBV4-2 to TRBJ2-5; D is perhaps TRBD1 (6 bases). The CDR3 consists of 15 residues. In germline, CDR1 is LGHNA, CDR2 YNFKEQ. Trimming removed 4 bases at V and 2 bases at J, with 14 bases between. Written as DNA, the CDR3 is TGTGCCAGCAGCCCCGAGACAGGCGGTCAAGAGACCCAGTACTTA. Translation: CASSPETGGQETQYL.

On this clonotype itself: A much larger clone differs by one base, so this may be a read error. V gene TRBV10-3 combines with J gene TRBJ2-1; tentatively, D is TRBD2 (6 bases). Looked up from germline, CDR1 is ENHRY and CDR2 is SYGVKD. The CDR3 sequence is 14 residues long. The CDR3 nucleotides read TGTGCCATCGAGGAGGGACTCAACTACAGTGAGCAGTTCTTC. Translating gives CAIEEGLNYSEQFF.

This clonotype appeared a few times. This rearrangement joins TRBV5-6 to TRBJ1-2; maybe TRBD1 (5 bases). V lost 0 bases and J 2 bases, leaving 8 bases between the germline ends. Germline V lookup: CDR1 SGHDT, CDR2 YYEEEE. CDR3 size: 14 residues. Written as DNA, the CDR3 is TGTGCCAGCAGCTTGGGGACACCGAACTATGGCTACACCTTC. Encoded protein: CASSLGTPNYGYTF.

This clonotype was seen many times. The chain has TRBV4-1 and TRBJ2-3, with TRBD2 identical over 7 bases. This CDR3 contains 16 residues. Germline values: CDR1 MGHRA, CDR2 YSYEKL. The V segment lost 1 base and the J segment 1 base; nucleotides outside the gene matches: 5. Here the CDR3 DNA reads TGCGCCAGCAGCCAAGGGGCGGGAGCGGGCACAGATACGCAGTATTTT. Its translation: CASSQGAGAGTDTQYF.

This clonotype was seen repeatedly, ten times or more. The chain couples TRBV4-1 to TRBJ1-2; 8 bases fit TRBD1. CDR3 length: 18 residues. The V and J ends lost 6 bases and 1 base, in that order; junction bases with no gene match: 16. Germline V gene sequence: CDR1 MGHRA, CDR2 YSYEKL. CDR3 protein: CASRGLRRGTGNNYGYTF. In DNA form, the CDR3 reads TGCGCCAGCAGGGGCCTTAGACGCGGGACAGGCAATAACTATGGCTACACCTTC.

This clonotype was detected ten times or more. The chain joins TRBV4-1 to TRBJ2-7; D is perhaps TRBD1 (6 bases). This CDR3 region has 14 residues. V dropped 3 bases and J dropped 7 bases, with 16 bases sitting between them. Germline V gene lookup returns CDR1 MGHRA and CDR2 YSYEKL. This CDR3 reads CASSQEVGGGEQYF. In nucleotides, the CDR3 is TGCGCCAGCAGCCAGGAGGTTGGGGGCGGAGAGCAGTACTTC.

This clonotype occurred many times. J is TRBJ1-1 and V is TRBV10-3; perhaps TRBD1 as D (6 bases). Between the trimmed V and J ends, which lost 6 bases and 1 base, there was a span of 12 bases. The CDR3 runs 14 residues. Germline V gene sequence: CDR1 ENHRY, CDR2 SYGVKD. CDR3 in DNA: TGTGCCATCAGGAAACAGGGCGGGAACACTGAAGCTTTCTTT. It translates to CAIRKQGGNTEAFF.

This clonotype came up once. Being one base from a much bigger clone, this may be a read error. This chain links TRBV4-2 with TRBJ2-3; a weak D match, TRBD2 (6 bases). V was pared by 10 bases and J by 1 base, with 15 bases between. Germline-derived CDR1 and CDR2 are LGHNA and YNFKEQ. The CDR3 is 14 residues long. This chain's CDR3 is CANSPSGRTDTQYF. CDR3 bases: TGTGCCAACAGTCCGAGCGGGCGCACAGATACGCAGTATTTT.

V gene TRBV6-2 or TRBV6-3 combines with J gene TRBJ2-3; the D gene could be TRBD1 or TRBD2 (5 bases each). This CDR3 region has 14 residues. The V and J ends lost 8 bases and 3 bases respectively, with 15 bases between them. Germline values: CDR1 MNHEY, CDR2 SVGEGT. The CDR3 nucleotides are TGTGCCAGCGGACCTCAGAGGGGAACAGATACGCAGTATTTT. This gives the protein CASGPQRGTDTQYF.